The 13 T cell receptor beta chains listed next were all sequenced from one sample in a study of T cells in Graves' hyperthyroidism and ophthalmopathy. The CDR3 regions of TCR beta were amplified from RNA transcripts. First-round RT-PCR with HTBI primers amplified the TCR CDR3 region. TCRdb re-analysed the multiplex PCR reads in MiXCR, keeping a single row per CDR3 protein. This sample has about 560,000 distinct CDR3 sequences, with around 15% found just once. The sample comprised blood. All receptors derive from a woman aged 35 to 49 with Graves' hyperthyroidism.

As to this clonotype: A much larger clone is a single base away; this may be a read error. The final CDR3 position lacks the conserved phenylalanine or tryptophan, pointing to a likely read error. V is TRBV20-1 and J is TRBJ2-1; D is unresolved. The CDR3 has 14 amino acids. V was shortened by 0 bases and J by 0 bases, with 6 bases between the two germline ends. From germline, CDR1 is DFQATT and CDR2 SNEGSKA (reference sequence). The CDR3 coding sequence is TGCAGTGCTAGAGACAGCAGCTCCTACAATGAGCAGTTCATC. Protein: CSARDSSSYNEQFI.

Ten or more counts support this clonotype. This rearrangement joins TRBV7-8 to TRBJ2-5; 11 nucleotides match TRBD2. Trimming at V came to 6 bases and at J to 5 bases, leaving 14 bases not matched to a gene. CDR1 and CDR2 from the germline V gene are SGHVS and FQNEAQ. The CDR3 spans 17 residues. The CDR3 loop is CASRPRSSGRAWETQYF. The CDR3, as DNA: TGTGCCAGCAGGCCTCGTAGTAGCGGGAGGGCCTGGGAGACCCAGTACTTC. The full variable domain, completed using reference TRBV7-8 and TRBJ2-5, is GAGVSQSPRYKVAKRGQDVALRCDPISGHVSLFWYQQALGQGPEFLTYFQNEAQLDKSGLPSDRFFAERPEGSVSTLKIQRTQQEDSAVYLCASRPRSSGRAWETQYFGPGTRLLVL.

This clonotype was counted a few times. The CDR3 region is CASSVGQGINSPLHF. The CDR3, as DNA: TGTGCCAGCAGCGTGGGACAGGGGATTAATTCACCCCTCCACTTT. The chain employs TRBV7-3 and TRBJ1-6; 10 bases line up with TRBD1. The germline V gene encodes CDR1 SGHTA and CDR2 FQGTGA. V lost 5 bases, J lost 6 bases, and 4 bases stayed unmatched. This CDR3 is 15 amino acids long.

This clonotype was found many times. CDR3 sequence reads: CASSPPGGQGNNEQFF. The CDR3 DNA follows: TGTGCCAGCTCACCACCTGGTGGACAGGGGAACAATGAGCAGTTCTTC. The chain links TRBV18 to TRBJ2-1, with 9 nucleotides matching TRBD1. Trimming removed 0 bases from V and 5 bases from J; junction bases left unmatched: 5. Per germline, CDR1 KGHSH and CDR2 LQKENI. This CDR3 region has 16 residues. The whole variable domain, filled in from reference TRBV18 and TRBJ2-1, reads NAGVMQNPRHLVRRRGQEARLRCSPMKGHSHVYWYRQLPEEGLKFMVYLQKENIIDESGMPKERFSAEFPKEGPSILRIQQVVRGDSAAYFCASSPPGGQGNNEQFFGPGTRLTVL.

This clonotype was seen ten or more times. The chain employs TRBV27 and TRBJ2-1; TRBD1 might be the D (5 bases). CDR3 size: 13 residues. Germline V gene data show CDR1 as MNHEY and CDR2 as SMNVEV (reference sequence). Trimming took 6 bases from V and 8 from J, leaving 14 bases between them. CDR3 amino acids: CASSPGSWDEQFF. The CDR3 DNA follows: TGTGCCAGCAGCCCAGGGTCCTGGGATGAGCAGTTCTTC.

This clonotype occurred many times. The gene calls are TRBV27 and TRBJ1-5; 10 bases match TRBD1. V dropped 7 bases and J dropped 6; count of bases not matched to a gene: 6. This CDR3 region has 14 residues. The germline gives CDR1 MNHEY, CDR2 SMNVEV (reference sequence). The CDR3 loop reads CASTSGQGVQPQHF. CDR3 coding DNA: TGTGCCAGCACCTCAGGACAGGGGGTTCAGCCCCAGCATTTT.

Only a few counts were recorded for this clonotype. The J gene is TRBJ2-7, the V gene TRBV10-3; D is uncertain. Germline V CDR1 and CDR2: ENHRY, SYGVKD. CDR3 length: 12 residues. V dropped 6 bases and J dropped 2 bases, with 8 bases sitting between them. The CDR3 loop reads CAIRDGTYEQYF. In DNA form, the CDR3 reads TGTGCCATCAGGGACGGAACCTACGAGCAGTACTTC.

This clonotype has ten or more counts. V gene TRBV5-1 combines with J gene TRBJ2-7; 14 nucleotides match TRBD2. Germline values: CDR1 SGHRS, CDR2 YFSETQ. This CDR3 has 18 residues. The ends lost 4 bases at V and 3 bases at J; junction bases unmatched: 12. The CDR3 protein is CASSTGTSGSPPNYEQYF. As DNA, the CDR3 is TGCGCCAGCAGCACCGGGACTAGCGGGAGCCCACCCAACTACGAGCAGTACTTC.

This clonotype was seen a few times. The CDR3, as DNA: TGCGCCAGCAGCACGGACTTATCCTACAATGAGCAGTTCTTC. Protein product: CASSTDLSYNEQFF. The gene calls are TRBV5-1 and TRBJ2-1, with D possibly being TRBD2 (5 bases). Between the trimmed V and J ends, which lost 4 bases and 1 base, there was a span of 9 bases. The CDR3 consists of 14 residues. Germline V gene lookup returns CDR1 SGHRS and CDR2 YFSETQ. Filled out from reference TRBV5-1 and TRBJ2-1, the complete variable domain reads KAGVTQTPRYLIKTRGQQVTLSCSPISGHRSVSWYQQTPGQGLQFLFEYFSETQRNKGNFPGRFSGRQFSNSRSEMNVSTLELGDSALYLCASSTDLSYNEQFFGPGTRLTVL.

For this clonotype: A single base separates this from a much larger clone, so it may be a read error. The J gene is TRBJ1-5, the V gene TRBV19; D not resolved. This CDR3 is 14 amino acids long. The V end lost 7 bases, the J end lost 5 bases, and 15 bases lay between the germline ends. Looked up from germline, CDR1 is LNHDA and CDR2 is SQIVND (reference sequence). CDR3 sequence (DNA): TGTGCCAGTAAGCTCGTAGCGGTTGATCAGCCCCAGCATTTT. This codes for CASKLVAVDQPQHF. Looking up the rest from reference TRBV19 and TRBJ1-5 gives the full variable domain: DGGITQSPKYLFRKEGQNVTLSCEQNLNHDAMYWYRQDPGQGLRLIYYSQIVNDFQKGDIAEGYSVSREKKESFPLTVTSAQKNPTAFYLCASKLVAVDQPQHFGDGTRLSIL.

This clonotype was seen only a few times. This sequence joins TRBV20-1 and TRBJ2-1; D gene ambiguous. In germline, CDR1 is DFQATT, CDR2 SNEGSKA (reference sequence). Trimming pared 3 bases from V and 2 bases from J, leaving 11 bases between. The CDR3 consists of 14 residues. The CDR3 spells CSARTESPYNEQFF. DNA of the CDR3: TGCAGTGCTAGGACTGAAAGCCCCTACAATGAGCAGTTCTTC.

This clonotype appeared a few times. CDR3 protein: CASSKGGGSENTIYF. The CDR3 DNA sequence: TGTGCCAGCAGCAAGGGGGGGGGCTCGGAGAACACCATATATTTT. The rearrangement joins TRBV7-2 to TRBJ1-3, with D perhaps matching TRBD1 (6 bases). Germline CDR1 is SGHTA and CDR2 is FQGNSA. Deletions cut 5 bases from V and 7 bases from J, with 18 bases between. This CDR3 is 15 amino acids long.

This clonotype was counted at least ten times. The chain employs TRBV28 and TRBJ2-2; no firm D call. V shed 3 bases and J shed 7 bases, with 9 bases lying between them. The germline V gene encodes CDR1 MDHEN and CDR2 SYDVKM. The CDR3 is made up of 13 amino acids. The CDR3 reads CASSFLVVGELFF. CDR3 nucleotide sequence: TGTGCCAGCAGTTTTCTGGTTGTCGGGGAGCTGTTTTTT. The entire variable domain, with the rest obtained from reference TRBV28 and TRBJ2-2, is as follows: DVKVTQSSRYLVKRTGEKVFLECVQDMDHENMFWYRQDPGLGLRLIYFSYDVKMKEKGDIPEGYSVSREKKERFSLILESASTNQTSMYLCASSFLVVGELFFGEGSRLTVL.